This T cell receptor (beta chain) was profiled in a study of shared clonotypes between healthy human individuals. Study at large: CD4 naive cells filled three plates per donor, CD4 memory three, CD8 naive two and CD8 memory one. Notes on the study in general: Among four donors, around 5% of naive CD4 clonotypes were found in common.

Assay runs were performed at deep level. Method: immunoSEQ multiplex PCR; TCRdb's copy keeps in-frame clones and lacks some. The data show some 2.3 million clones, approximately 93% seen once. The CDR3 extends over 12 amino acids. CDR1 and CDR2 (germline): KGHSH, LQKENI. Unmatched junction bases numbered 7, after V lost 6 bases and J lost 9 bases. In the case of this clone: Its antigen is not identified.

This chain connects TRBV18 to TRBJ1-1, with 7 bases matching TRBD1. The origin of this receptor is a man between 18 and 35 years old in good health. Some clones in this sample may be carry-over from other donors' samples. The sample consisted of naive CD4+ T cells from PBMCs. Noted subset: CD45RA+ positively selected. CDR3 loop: CASSPGGPQAFF. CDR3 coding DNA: TGTGCCAGCTCCCCAGGGGGACCCCAAGCTTTCTTT.